The present T cell receptor (beta chain) was sequenced within a study of control samples from healthy donors and cancer patients. The CDR3 is 17 amino acids. Per the germline V gene, CDR1 is SEHNR and CDR2 is FQNEAQ (reference sequence). The germline V and J ends were trimmed by 5 bases and 8 bases, with 27 bases remaining between them. Libraries were prepared by immunoSEQ multiplex PCR; TCRdb keeps only in-frame clonotypes and omits some of them. The sample includes fewer than 200,000 clones, around 89% of them seen just once. This TCR was sampled from a woman between 50 and 59 years old in good health. The chain is built from TRBV7-9 and TRBJ1-2, with TRBD1 as a possible D gene (5 bases). What was sequenced was blood. The CDR3 DNA is TGTGCCAGCAGCCCCGAATTCTCCAGGGTGAACAGAAAGGGCTACACCTTC. Translated: CASSPEFSRVNRKGYTF.